The T cell receptor (beta chain) under discussion was sequenced for a study of blood T cell repertoires in COVID-19. Some clones are missing from TCRdb's copy, which holds only in-frame ones; the method was immunoSEQ multiplex PCR. The sample yields about 260,000 clones, approximately 86% seen once. The source material was peripheral blood. This receptor was obtained from a woman aged 55-69 years with COVID-19, enrolled during active disease.

CDR3 loop: CASSFREGASPLHF. As DNA, the CDR3 is TGTGCCAGCAGCTTCCGGGAGGGCGCTTCACCCCTCCACTTT. V and J are TRBV5-6 and TRBJ1-6; D uncertain. Germline V gene data show CDR1 as SGHDT and CDR2 as YYEEEE. With 2 bases removed from V and 9 bases from J, the gap between germline ends came to 12 bases. This CDR3 region has 14 residues.